The TCR beta chain described here comes from a study of CD8 T cells in Susac syndrome. Turning to this clonotype: Its antigen is not known.

Study-level results: The TCR sequencing and HLA analysis in the study involved a relatively small number of individuals, as the study acknowledged.

Between the trimmed V and J ends, which lost 0 bases and 2 bases, there was a span of 15 bases. From germline, CDR1 is MNHEY and CDR2 SVGAGI. The CDR3 has 17 residues. Roughly 0.45 to 1 ug RNA was reverse transcribed with random hexamers. With immunoSEQ multiplex PCR, TCR beta CDR3 was amplified across 54 Vbeta and 13 Jbeta. MiXCR, run by TCRdb on the immunoSEQ multiplex PCR reads, gives a single entry per CDR3 protein. Of roughly 130,000 distinct CDR3 sequences listed, around 94% were seen once; the top ten hold about 0.13%. The genes are TRBV6-5 and TRBJ2-3, with D possibly being TRBD1 or TRBD2 (6 bases each). Specimen: CD4+ T cells from PBMCs. This clonotype was obtained from a human donor with multiple sclerosis. CDR3 loop: CASSYSGRGALTDTQYF. The CDR3 bases are TGTGCCAGCAGTTACTCGGGTAGGGGGGCTCTCACAGATACGCAGTATTTT.